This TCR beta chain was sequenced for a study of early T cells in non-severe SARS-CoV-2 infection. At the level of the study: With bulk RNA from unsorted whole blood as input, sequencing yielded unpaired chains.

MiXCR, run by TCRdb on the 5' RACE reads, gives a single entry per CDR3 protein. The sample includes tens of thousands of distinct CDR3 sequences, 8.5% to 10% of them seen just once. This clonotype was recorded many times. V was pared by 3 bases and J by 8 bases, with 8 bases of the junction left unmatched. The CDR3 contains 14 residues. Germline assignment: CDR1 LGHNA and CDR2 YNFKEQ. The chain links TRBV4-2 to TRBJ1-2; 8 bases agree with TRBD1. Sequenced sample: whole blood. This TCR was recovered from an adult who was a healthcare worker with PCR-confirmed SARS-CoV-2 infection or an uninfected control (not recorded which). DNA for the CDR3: TGTGCCAGCAGCCACGCAGGGGGCGAAGGGGGCTACACCTTC. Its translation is CASSHAGGEGGYTF.